Below, one T cell receptor beta chain is given with its context. These data belong to a study of blood T cell repertoires in COVID-19. Study-level background: Sites in the United States, Italy and Spain provided acute and convalescent COVID-19 samples. The cDNA or gDNA used as material had been derived from T cells, B-cell-depleted T cells, or PBMCs.

With V trimmed by 0 bases and J by 5 bases, 10 bases remained unmatched. This CDR3 is built from 16 residues. Germline assignment: CDR1 ENHRY and CDR2 SYGVKD. As originally analysed: Cell counts per sample came from amplifying reference gene primers. Method: immunoSEQ multiplex PCR; TCRdb's copy keeps in-frame clones and lacks some. That table supplies the V and J calls and clone size; D and trimming were determined from the DNA. Among around 300,000 clones listed, approximately 90% were seen once. J is TRBJ2-7 and V is TRBV10-3; 7 bases fit TRBD2. Material for sequencing was peripheral blood. This sequence was found in a man younger than 35 with active or convalescent COVID-19. CDR3 in amino acids: CAISESTGLSDDEQYF. The DNA for the CDR3 is TGTGCCATCAGTGAGTCCACGGGACTATCGGATGACGAGCAGTACTTC.